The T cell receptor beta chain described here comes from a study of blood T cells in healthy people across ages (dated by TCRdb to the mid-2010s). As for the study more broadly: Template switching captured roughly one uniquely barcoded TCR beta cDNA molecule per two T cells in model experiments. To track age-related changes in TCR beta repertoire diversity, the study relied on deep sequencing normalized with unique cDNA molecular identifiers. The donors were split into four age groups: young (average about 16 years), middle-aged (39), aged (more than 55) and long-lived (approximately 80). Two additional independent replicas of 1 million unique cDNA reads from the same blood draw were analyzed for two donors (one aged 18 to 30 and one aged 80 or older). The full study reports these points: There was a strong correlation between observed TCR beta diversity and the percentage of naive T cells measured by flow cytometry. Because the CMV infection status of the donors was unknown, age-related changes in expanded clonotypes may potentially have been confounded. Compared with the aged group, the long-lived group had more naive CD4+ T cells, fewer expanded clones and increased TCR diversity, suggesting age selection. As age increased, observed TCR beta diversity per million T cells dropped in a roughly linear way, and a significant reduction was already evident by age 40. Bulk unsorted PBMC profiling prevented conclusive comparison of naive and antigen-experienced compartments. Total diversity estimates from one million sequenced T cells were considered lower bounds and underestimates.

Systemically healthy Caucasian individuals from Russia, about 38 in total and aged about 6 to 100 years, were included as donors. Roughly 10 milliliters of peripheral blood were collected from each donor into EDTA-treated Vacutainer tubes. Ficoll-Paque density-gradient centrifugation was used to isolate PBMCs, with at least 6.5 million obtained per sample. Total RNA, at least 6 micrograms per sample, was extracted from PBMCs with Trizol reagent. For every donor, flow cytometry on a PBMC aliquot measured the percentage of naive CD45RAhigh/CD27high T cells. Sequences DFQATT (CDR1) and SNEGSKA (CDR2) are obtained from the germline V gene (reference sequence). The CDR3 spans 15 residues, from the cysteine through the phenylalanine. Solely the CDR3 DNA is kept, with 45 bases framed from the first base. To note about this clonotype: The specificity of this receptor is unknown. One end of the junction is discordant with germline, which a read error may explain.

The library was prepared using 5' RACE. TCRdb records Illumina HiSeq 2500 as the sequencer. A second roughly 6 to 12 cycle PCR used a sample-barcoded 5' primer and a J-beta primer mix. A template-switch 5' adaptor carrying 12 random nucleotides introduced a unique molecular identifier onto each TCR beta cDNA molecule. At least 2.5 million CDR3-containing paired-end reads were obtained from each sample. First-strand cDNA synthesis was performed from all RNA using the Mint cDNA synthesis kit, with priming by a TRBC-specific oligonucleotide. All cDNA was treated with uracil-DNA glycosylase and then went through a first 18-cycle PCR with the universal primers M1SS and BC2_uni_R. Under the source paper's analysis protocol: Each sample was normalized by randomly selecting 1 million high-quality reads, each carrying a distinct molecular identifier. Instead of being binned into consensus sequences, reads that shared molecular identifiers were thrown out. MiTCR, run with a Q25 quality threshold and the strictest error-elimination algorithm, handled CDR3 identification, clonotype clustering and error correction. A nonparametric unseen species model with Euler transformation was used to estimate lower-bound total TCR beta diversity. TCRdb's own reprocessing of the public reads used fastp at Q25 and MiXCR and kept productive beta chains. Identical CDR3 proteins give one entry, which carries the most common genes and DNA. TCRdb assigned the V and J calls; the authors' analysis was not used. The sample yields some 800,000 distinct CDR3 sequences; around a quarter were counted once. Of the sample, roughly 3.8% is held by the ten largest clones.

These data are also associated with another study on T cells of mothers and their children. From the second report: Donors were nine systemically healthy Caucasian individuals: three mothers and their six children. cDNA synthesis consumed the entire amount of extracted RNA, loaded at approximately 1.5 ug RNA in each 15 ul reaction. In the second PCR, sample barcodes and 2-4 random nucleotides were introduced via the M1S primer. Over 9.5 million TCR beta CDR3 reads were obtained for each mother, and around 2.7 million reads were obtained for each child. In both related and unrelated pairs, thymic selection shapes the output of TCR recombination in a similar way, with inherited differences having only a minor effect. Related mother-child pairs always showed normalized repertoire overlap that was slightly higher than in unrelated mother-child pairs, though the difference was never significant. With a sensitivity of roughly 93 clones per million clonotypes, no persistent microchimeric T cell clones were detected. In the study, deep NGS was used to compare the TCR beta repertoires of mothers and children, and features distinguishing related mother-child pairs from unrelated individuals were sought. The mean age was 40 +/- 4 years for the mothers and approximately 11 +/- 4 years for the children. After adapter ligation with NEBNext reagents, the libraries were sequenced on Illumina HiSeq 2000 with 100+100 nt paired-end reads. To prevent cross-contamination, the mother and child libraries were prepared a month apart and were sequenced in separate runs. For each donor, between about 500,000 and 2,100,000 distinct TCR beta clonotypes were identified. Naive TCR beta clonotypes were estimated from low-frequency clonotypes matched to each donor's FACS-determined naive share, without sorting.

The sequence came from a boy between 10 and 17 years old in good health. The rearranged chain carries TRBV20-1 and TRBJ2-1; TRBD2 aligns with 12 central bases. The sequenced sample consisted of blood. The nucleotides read TGCAGTGCTAGCCCTAGCGGGAGGGCCTACGATGAGCAGTTCTTC. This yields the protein CSASPSGRAYDEQFF.